The rows below give T cell receptor beta chains drawn from one sample of a study of T-cell memory formation after mild COVID-19. TCRdb used MiXCR to reprocess the 5' RACE reads, holding one entry per CDR3 protein. Found here are roughly 600,000 distinct CDR3 sequences, about 20% of them singletons; the top ten hold about 12%. Sample: PBMCs or a T cell subset sorted from them (not recorded which). The origin of the receptors is an adult woman who had mild COVID-19 (a few samples of this study predate the infection). Cell type and time point are not known. Both conserved end residues are part of each CDR3. A D gene is named only where the DNA matches it firmly. Expanded clones get a size class; other rows say once, few or many, or leave the size out.

v_gene	abundance	j_gene	d_gene	CDR3nt	CDR3aa
TRBV6-2/TRBV6-3	NA	TRBJ2-1	NA	TGTGCCAGCAGCCGCACTAGGGACACGGGCGATGAGCAGTTCTTC	CASSRTRDTGDEQFF
TRBV20-1	few	TRBJ2-7	NA	TGCAGTGCCAGAGACCTCAGCCACGAGCAGTACTTC	CSARDLSHEQYF
TRBV12-3/TRBV12-4	NA	TRBJ2-1	TRBD2	TGTGCCAGCAGTTCTGGCGGGGGGTCATGGCAGTTCTTC	CASSSGGGSWQFF
TRBV23-1	NA	TRBJ1-3	NA	TGCGCCAGCAGTCAATCGCGAGGAATCGGGGCTGGAAACACCATATATTTT	CASSQSRGIGAGNTIYF
TRBV7-9	many	TRBJ2-7	TRBD2	TGTGCCAGCACCCCCCCAGCGGGAGTTCATGAGCAGTACTTC	CASTPPAGVHEQYF
TRBV20-1	few	TRBJ2-1	TRBD2	TGCAGTGCGGGAACCGGGACTACTGAGCAGTTCTTC	CSAGTGTTEQFF
TRBV9	NA	TRBJ2-1	NA	TGTGCCAGCAGCGGCCGACTAGGCTCCTACAATGAGCAGTTCTTC	CASSGRLGSYNEQFF
TRBV12-3/TRBV12-4	NA	TRBJ1-1	NA	TGTGCCAGCAGTACCGGGACCGGGACTGAAGCTTTCTTT	CASSTGTGTEAFF
TRBV29-1	NA	TRBJ2-7	NA	TGCAGCGTTGAAGAACCGGACAGAAACGAGCAGTACTTC	CSVEEPDRNEQYF
TRBV5-1	NA	TRBJ1-2	NA	TGCGCCAGCAGTCGGGACTCCGGGCACTATGGCTACACCTTC	CASSRDSGHYGYTF
TRBV20-1	NA	TRBJ2-1	TRBD2	TGCAGTGCTAGAGAGCCGGGACTAATGGGGTTGAAGCAGTTCTTC	CSAREPGLMGLKQFF
TRBV29-1	few	TRBJ1-6	NA	TGCAGCGTCAGACAGGCCCTCAATTCACCCCTCCACTTT	CSVRQALNSPLHF
TRBV19	NA	TRBJ1-1	NA	TGTGCCAGCAGCCAAATGGCTGGCGGCACTGAAGCTTTCTTT	CASSQMAGGTEAFF
TRBV12-3/TRBV12-4	NA	TRBJ2-1	TRBD2	TGTGCCAGCAGTTTAGCGGGGACTAGCGCCTTCAATGAGCAGTTCTTC	CASSLAGTSAFNEQFF
TRBV9	few	TRBJ2-1	TRBD2	TGTGCCAGCAGCGAGCGGGGGGGCCCCAATGAGCAGTTCTTC	CASSERGGPNEQFF
TRBV29-1	few	TRBJ1-2	NA	TGCAGCACCACCGGGACTTTATATGGCTACACCTTC	CSTTGTLYGYTF
TRBV15	few	TRBJ2-7	NA	TGTGCCACCAGCAGAGTGGTAGGGACCTACGAGCAGTACTTC	CATSRVVGTYEQYF
TRBV11-1	NA	TRBJ2-7	NA	TGTGCCAGCAGCTCTAGCAGGACCTACGAGCAGTACTTC	CASSSSRTYEQYF
TRBV5-1	few	TRBJ2-1	TRBD1	TGCGCCAGCAGCTTGGTGGGACAGGGAGACAATGAGCAGTTCTTC	CASSLVGQGDNEQFF
TRBV24-1	NA	TRBJ2-6	NA	TGTGCCACCAGTTTAGGCACAGGAAACTCTGGGGCCAACGTCCTGACTTTC	CATSLGTGNSGANVLTF
TRBV2	few	TRBJ2-5	NA	TGTGCCAGCAGTGTTGGCAGTGTGGAGACCCAGTACTTC	CASSVGSVETQYF
TRBV15	few	TRBJ2-7	TRBD1	TGTGCCACCAGCAAGACAGGGGGTTCCTACGAGCAGTACTTC	CATSKTGGSYEQYF
TRBV7-9	NA	TRBJ2-5	NA	TGTGCCAGCAGTAGCCATCTTCCTCGTGAGACCCAGTACTTC	CASSSHLPRETQYF
TRBV7-9	NA	TRBJ1-1	TRBD1	TGTGCCAGCAGCTTCCGGGACAGGGAAAACACTGAAGCTTTCTTT	CASSFRDRENTEAFF
TRBV12-3/TRBV12-4	NA	TRBJ2-1	NA	TGTGCCAGCAGTTTAGGTGGGCCCAGGCAGTTCTTC	CASSLGGPRQFF
TRBV20-1	NA	TRBJ2-5	TRBD2	TGCAGTGAAGAGATACTAGCGGGAGTAGAGACCCAGTACTTC	CSEEILAGVETQYF
TRBV11-3	few	TRBJ2-1	NA	TGTGCCAGCAGCTCCGCAGGAGGGGCCAATGAGCAGTTCTTC	CASSSAGGANEQFF
TRBV29-1	NA	TRBJ2-6	NA	TGCAGCGTTCCCCTGAATGGGGTTGGGGCCAACGTCCTGACTTTC	CSVPLNGVGANVLTF
TRBV7-9	many	TRBJ2-1	NA	TGTGCCAGCCGGAGGGGTGCCTACAATGAGCAGTTCTTC	CASRRGAYNEQFF
TRBV5-1	few	TRBJ2-7	NA	TGCGCCAGCAGGAGGCCTAGCTCCTACGAGCAGTACTTC	CASRRPSSYEQYF
TRBV19	few	TRBJ1-2	NA	TGTGCCAGTAGTATGGCAGGGGCCGGCTACACCTTC	CASSMAGAGYTF
TRBV24-1	NA	TRBJ2-1	NA	TGTGCCACCAGTGATTCAGGGGAAGGGGGATACAATGAGCAGTTCTTC	CATSDSGEGGYNEQFF
TRBV19	few	TRBJ2-2	NA	TGTGCCAGTAGTATAGAAGCTCCCCTCAGAGGGACCGGGGAGCTGTTTTTT	CASSIEAPLRGTGELFF
TRBV4-3	NA	TRBJ1-4	TRBD1	TGCGCCAGCAGCCAAGATTATCAGCCGGGGACAGGGTTTAATGAAAAACTGTTTTTT	CASSQDYQPGTGFNEKLFF
TRBV11-2	few	TRBJ2-7	NA	TGTGCCAGCAGCTTGACTGCAGTCGAGCAGTACTTC	CASSLTAVEQYF
TRBV10-3	many	TRBJ2-3	TRBD2	TGTGCCATCGGATACGGGGGGGCCTCAGATACGCAGTATTTT	CAIGYGGASDTQYF
TRBV29-1	NA	TRBJ2-5	TRBD2	TGCAGCGTCGGGACTAGCATGGAGACCCAGTACTTC	CSVGTSMETQYF
TRBV6-2/TRBV6-3	NA	TRBJ2-3	TRBD2	TGTGCCAGCAGTTACCGGGGGGGAGCCGGCGCAGATACGCAGTATTTT	CASSYRGGAGADTQYF
TRBV19	few	TRBJ2-2	NA	TGTGCCAGTATGGCGCGGGGGAACACCGGGGAGCTGTTTTTT	CASMARGNTGELFF
TRBV7-9	NA	TRBJ2-3	NA	TGTGCCAGCAGCCCCGTGACAGTAACGGGACCCCTAGCCACAGATACGCAGTATTTT	CASSPVTVTGPLATDTQYF
TRBV5-1	NA	TRBJ2-1	NA	TGCGCCAGCAGCTCAGGTCTCCAGCGGGCCTACAATGAGCAGTTCTTC	CASSSGLQRAYNEQFF
TRBV19	NA	TRBJ2-3	NA	TGTGCCAGTAGTAACCGGGGCGGAGGGCCAGATACGCAGTATTTT	CASSNRGGGPDTQYF
TRBV12-3/TRBV12-4	few	TRBJ2-1	NA	TGTGCCAGCAGTTTGGAGGGGGGGAGGGCCTCTTTGAGGAATGAGCAGTTCTTC	CASSLEGGRASLRNEQFF
TRBV7-8	few	TRBJ2-2	TRBD2	TGTGCCAGCAGCTCCGGACTAGCGAGGACCGGGGAGCTGTTTTTT	CASSSGLARTGELFF
TRBV5-8	many	TRBJ2-3	NA	TGTGCCAGCAGCCTTGCAGGGGTTCGCACAGATACGCAGTATTTT	CASSLAGVRTDTQYF
TRBV7-9	few	TRBJ2-7	TRBD1	TGTGCCAGCAGCTTTACAGGGGACTACGAGCAGTACTTC	CASSFTGDYEQYF
TRBV27	NA	TRBJ1-1	TRBD1	TGTGCCAGCAGTATTCACAGGGGCGAAGATGAAGCTTTCTTT	CASSIHRGEDEAFF
TRBV7-6	few	TRBJ1-2	NA	TGTGCCAGCAGCTTAGCGGCGGGTCCGACGGACGGCTACACCTTC	CASSLAAGPTDGYTF
TRBV6-5	few	TRBJ2-6	NA	TGTGCCAGCAGTCCGGGACCCTCTGGGGCCAACGTCCTGACTTTC	CASSPGPSGANVLTF
TRBV12-3/TRBV12-4	NA	TRBJ2-5	TRBD2	TGTGCCAGCAGTTTAGGGGCCCGGCTAGCGGAAGAGACCCAGTACTTC	CASSLGARLAEETQYF
TRBV2	NA	TRBJ2-7	NA	TGTGCCAGCAGTGTGTACAGACCCTACGAGCAGTACTTC	CASSVYRPYEQYF
TRBV7-9	NA	TRBJ2-5	TRBD1	TGTGCCAGCAGCTTAGGGGACAGGGCACAAGAGACCCAGTACTTC	CASSLGDRAQETQYF
TRBV5-1	few	TRBJ2-7	NA	TGCGCCAGCAGCTTGGTTTTTGACCCTTCCTCCTACGAGCAGTACTTC	CASSLVFDPSSYEQYF
TRBV2	NA	TRBJ2-5	TRBD1	TGTGCCAGCAGGGACCTCAACCGGGGACAGGAGACCCAGTACTTC	CASRDLNRGQETQYF
TRBV7-2	NA	TRBJ1-1	NA	TGTGCCGGGGGGGCAGGGACGAATACTGAAGCTTTCTTT	CAGGAGTNTEAFF
TRBV12-3/TRBV12-4	NA	TRBJ2-7	TRBD2	TGTGCCAGCAGACCCTCTAGCGGGGGGCACTACGAGCAGTACTTC	CASRPSSGGHYEQYF
TRBV5-4	NA	TRBJ1-1	TRBD1	TGTGCCAGCAGCTTGGACTTTCAGGGGGCGGACACTGAAGCTTTCTTT	CASSLDFQGADTEAFF
TRBV4-3	few	TRBJ2-3	TRBD2	TGCGCCAGCAGCCCCGACCTGACTAGCGGGAGGGGAAATACGCAGTATTTT	CASSPDLTSGRGNTQYF
TRBV4-1	few	TRBJ2-5	NA	TGCGCCAGCAGCCAGTCGGGTCCAACAGGGAAAGAGACCCAGTACTTC	CASSQSGPTGKETQYF
TRBV5-1	NA	TRBJ1-3	NA	TGCGCCAGCAGTAGCCTCTCGCCAGGGACTGGAAACACCATATATTTT	CASSSLSPGTGNTIYF